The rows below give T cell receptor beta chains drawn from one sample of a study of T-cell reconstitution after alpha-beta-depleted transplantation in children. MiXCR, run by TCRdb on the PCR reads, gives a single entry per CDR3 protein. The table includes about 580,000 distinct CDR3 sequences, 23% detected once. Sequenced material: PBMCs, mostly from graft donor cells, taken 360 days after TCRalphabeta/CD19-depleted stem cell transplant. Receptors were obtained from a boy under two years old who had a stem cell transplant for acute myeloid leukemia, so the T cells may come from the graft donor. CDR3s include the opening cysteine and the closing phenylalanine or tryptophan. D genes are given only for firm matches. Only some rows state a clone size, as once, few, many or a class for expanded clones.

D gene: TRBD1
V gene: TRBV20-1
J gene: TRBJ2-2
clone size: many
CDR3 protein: CSATGAGELFF
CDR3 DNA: TGCAGTGCCACAGGGGCCGGGGAGCTGTTTTTT

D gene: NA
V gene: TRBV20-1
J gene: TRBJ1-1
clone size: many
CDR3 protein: CTATTGTRTEAFF
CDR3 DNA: TGCACTGCGACCACGGGGACGAGGACTGAAGCTTTCTTT

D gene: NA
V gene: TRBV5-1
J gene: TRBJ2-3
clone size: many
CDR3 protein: CASSFLTDTQYF
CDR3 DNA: TGCGCCAGCAGCTTCCTCACAGATACGCAGTATTTT

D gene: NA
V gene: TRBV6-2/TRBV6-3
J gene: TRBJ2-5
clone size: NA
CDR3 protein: CASSSQSVVEETQYF
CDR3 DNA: TGTGCCAGCAGTTCTCAATCCGTAGTAGAAGAGACCCAGTACTTC

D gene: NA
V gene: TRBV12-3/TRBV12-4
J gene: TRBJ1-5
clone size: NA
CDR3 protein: CASSGDSNQPQHF
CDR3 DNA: TGTGCCAGCAGTGGGGATAGCAATCAGCCCCAGCATTTT

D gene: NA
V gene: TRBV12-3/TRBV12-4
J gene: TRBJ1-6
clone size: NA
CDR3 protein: CASRPQGTANSPLHF
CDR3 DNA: TGTGCCAGCAGGCCCCAGGGTACGGCGAATTCACCCCTCCACTTT

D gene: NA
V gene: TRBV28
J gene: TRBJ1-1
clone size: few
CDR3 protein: CAVGLNTEAFF
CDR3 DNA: TGTGCCGTGGGCTTGAACACTGAAGCTTTCTTT

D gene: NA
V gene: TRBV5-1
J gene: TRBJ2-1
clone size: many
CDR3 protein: CASSTGHRDNEQFF
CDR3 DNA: TGCGCCAGCAGCACGGGCCACAGAGACAATGAGCAGTTCTTC

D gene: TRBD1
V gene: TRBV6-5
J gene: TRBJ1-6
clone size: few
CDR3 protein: CASSTRTGIYNSPLHF
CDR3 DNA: TGTGCCAGCAGTACTCGGACAGGAATCTATAATTCACCCCTCCACTTT

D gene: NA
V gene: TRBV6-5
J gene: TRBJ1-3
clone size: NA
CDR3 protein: CASSPISGPSFGNTIYF
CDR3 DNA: TGTGCCAGCAGTCCGATTTCGGGACCCTCTTTCGGAAACACCATATATTTT

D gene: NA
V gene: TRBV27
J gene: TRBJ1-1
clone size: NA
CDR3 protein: CASSLGGAEEAFF
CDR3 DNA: TGTGCCAGCAGTTTAGGGGGGGCGGAGGAAGCTTTCTTT

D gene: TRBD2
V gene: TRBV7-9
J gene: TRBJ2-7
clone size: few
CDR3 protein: CASSPPGTSNYEQYF
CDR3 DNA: TGTGCCAGCAGCCCACCCGGGACTAGCAACTACGAGCAGTACTTC

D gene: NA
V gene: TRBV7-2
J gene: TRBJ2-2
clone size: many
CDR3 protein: CASSLGYTTTGELFF
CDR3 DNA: TGTGCCAGCAGCTTAGGGTACACAACCACCGGGGAGCTGTTTTTT

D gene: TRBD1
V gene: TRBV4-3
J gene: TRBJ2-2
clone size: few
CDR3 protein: CASSQDGVGQGATGELFF
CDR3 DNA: TGCGCCAGCAGCCAAGATGGGGTCGGACAGGGAGCCACCGGGGAGCTGTTTTTT

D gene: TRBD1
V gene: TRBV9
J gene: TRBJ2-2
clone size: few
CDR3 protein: CASSVRSQGDTGELFF
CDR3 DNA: TGTGCCAGCAGCGTAAGGAGTCAGGGGGACACCGGGGAGCTGTTTTTT

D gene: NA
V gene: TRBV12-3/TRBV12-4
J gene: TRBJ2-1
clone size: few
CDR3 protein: CASRTRQANYNEQFF
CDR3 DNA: TGTGCCAGCAGAACGAGACAAGCAAATTACAATGAGCAGTTCTTC

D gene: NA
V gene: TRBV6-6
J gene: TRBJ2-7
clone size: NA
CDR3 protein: CASTMTVPYEQYF
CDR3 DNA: TGTGCCAGCACTATGACAGTACCCTACGAGCAGTACTTC

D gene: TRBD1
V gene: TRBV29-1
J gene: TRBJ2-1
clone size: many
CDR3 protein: CSAEQGADEQFF
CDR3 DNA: TGCAGCGCAGAACAGGGGGCCGATGAGCAGTTCTTC

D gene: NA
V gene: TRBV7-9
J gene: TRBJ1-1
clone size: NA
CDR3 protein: CASSLQREAFF
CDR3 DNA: TGTGCCAGCAGTCTTCAGCGGGAAGCTTTCTTT

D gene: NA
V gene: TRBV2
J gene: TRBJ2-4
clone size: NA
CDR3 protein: CAASQGKNIQYF
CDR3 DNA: TGTGCCGCCTCTCAGGGTAAAAACATTCAGTACTTC